A single sample is the source of the 23 T cell receptor beta chains below, sequenced in a study of post-analysis software for immune sequencing data. Findings and limits, study-wide: TRBV5-6, TRBV5-1 and TRBV20-1 were among 4 or 5 TRBV segments more frequent in patients than controls.

Unique-molecular-identifier-tagged TCR beta cDNA libraries were used. TCRdb independently ran MiXCR on the PCR reads; one entry per CDR3 protein. The profile shows 800,000 to 950,000 distinct CDR3 sequences, 53% of them singletons. Their recognized antigens are unknown. Input material: blood. Source of these receptors: a girl aged 10-17 years with multiple sclerosis.

This clonotype appeared a few times. The chain has TRBV14 and TRBJ2-5; 9 bases agree with TRBD2. Judging by the DNA end, TRBJ2-7 fits better; the J call may be wrong. The length of the CDR3 is 18 residues. From germline, CDR1 is SGHDN and CDR2 FVKESK. CDR3 in DNA: TGTGCCAGCAGCCAAGTGTATCCAGCGGGAGGTTTTGAGGGCGAGCAGTACTTC. Protein sequence: CASSQVYPAGGFEGEQYF.

The chain uses TRBV9 and TRBJ2-5; the match to TRBD2 covers 10 bases. The DNA end lines up better with TRBJ2-1; the J call may be wrong. CDR1 SGDLS and CDR2 YYNGEE come from the germline V gene. The CDR3 extends over 14 amino acids. The CDR3 spells CASSVSGGQEAQFF. The CDR3 DNA follows: TGTGCCAGCAGCGTTAGCGGGGGGCAAGAGGCCCAGTTCTTC.

The chain carries TRBV20-1 and TRBJ2-1; 9 bases match TRBD2. TRBJ2-7 matches the DNA end more closely, so the J call is doubtful. This CDR3 spans 13 amino acids. Per germline, CDR1 DFQATT and CDR2 SNEGSKA (reference sequence). The CDR3 region is CSLSGLAGYEQYF. DNA of the CDR3: TGCAGTCTATCGGGACTAGCTGGATACGAGCAGTACTTC.

The chain combines TRBV3-1 with TRBJ1-1, with 8 nucleotides matching TRBD1. Looked up from germline, CDR1 is LGHDT and CDR2 is YNNKEL (reference sequence). After removal of 5 bases from V and 3 bases from J, the junction contained 8 bases not matched to a gene. The CDR3 covers 15 residues. In nucleotides, the CDR3 is TGTGCCAGCAGCATCAGGGGGCGCAGGGACACTGAAGCTTTCTTT. It is translated as CASSIRGRRDTEAFF.

This clonotype showed up just a few times. CDR3 sequence reads: CASSLRADNTEAFF. The DNA of the CDR3 is TGTGCCAGCAGTTTACGGGCAGATAACACTGAAGCTTTCTTT. This chain connects TRBV12-3 or TRBV12-4 to TRBJ1-1; no clear D. The ends were cut back, 2 bases at V and 2 bases at J, with 9 bases in the middle. The CDR3 runs 14 residues.

The V and J genes are TRBV12-3 or TRBV12-4 and TRBJ2-1, with D possibly called TRBD1 or TRBD2 (5 bases each). The CDR3 covers 15 residues. V lost 2 bases and J lost 5, with 13 bases in between. Here the CDR3 DNA reads TGTGCCAGCAGTTTATCCGGGGCGCAGGACAATGAGCAGTTCTTC. Residues: CASSLSGAQDNEQFF.

Regarding this clonotype: Relative to the germline gene, one junction end is altered; a read error may explain this. This chain links TRBV16 with TRBJ2-4; D might be TRBD2 (5 bases). CDR3 length: 15 residues. CDR1 KGHSY and CDR2 FQNENV come from the germline V gene. The CDR3 spells CASGQVGGAKNIQYF. The DNA for the CDR3 is TGTGCCAGCGGCCAAGTAGGAGGAGCCAAAAACATTCAGTACTTC.

As DNA, the CDR3 is TGCGCCAGCAGCTTACTCGGGACTAGGAATGAGCAGTTCTTC. Residues: CASSLLGTRNEQFF. The genes are TRBV5-1 and TRBJ2-1, with 8 nucleotides matching TRBD2. The CDR3 length is 14 residues. Germline V CDR1 and CDR2: SGHRS, YFSETQ. V lost 2 bases to trimming and J lost 7 bases; unmatched junction nucleotides: 5.

The sample holds one count of this clonotype. J is TRBJ2-5 and V is TRBV25-1, with a tentative D call TRBD2 (6 bases). V was cut by 2 bases and J by 0 bases, with 13 bases left in between. The germline V gene has CDR1 MGHDK and CDR2 SYGVNS. The CDR3 has 16 residues. CDR3 region: CASSEGASGHQETQYF. The CDR3 nucleotides are TGTGCCAGCAGTGAAGGAGCGAGCGGGCACCAAGAGACCCAGTACTTC.

V gene TRBV12-3 or TRBV12-4 combines with J gene TRBJ1-1; 7 bases fit TRBD1. Germline trimming cut 10 bases from V and 4 bases from J; bases unmatched to any gene: 12. This CDR3 has 14 residues. CDR3 DNA sequence: TGTGCCATCCGCAGGGGGGGAGGGAGCACTGAAGCTTTCTTT. It translates to CAIRRGGGSTEAFF.

The rearrangement uses TRBV10-3 and TRBJ1-1, with 8 bases identical to TRBD1. The CDR3 covers 13 residues. V shed 10 bases, J shed 6 bases, and the junction held 10 bases outside the gene matches. Germline V lookup: CDR1 ENHRY, CDR2 SYGVKD. CDR3 bases: TGTGCCACGTCGCAGGGGGCGTGGGCTGAAGCTTTCTTT. Translation: CATSQGAWAEAFF.

This chain uses TRBV7-9 with TRBJ2-2, with TRBD2 identical over 8 bases. Germline V gives CDR1 SEHNR, CDR2 FQNEAQ (reference sequence). The CDR3 loop spans 17 amino acids. The V segment lost 5 bases and the J segment 2 bases; nucleotides outside the gene matches: 10. This chain's CDR3 is CASSPQAGDPNTGELFF. Written as DNA, the CDR3 is TGTGCCAGCAGCCCGCAAGCGGGGGACCCCAACACCGGGGAGCTGTTTTTT. Using reference TRBV7-9 and TRBJ2-2 for the parts outside the CDR3, the full variable domain is DTGVSQNPRHKITKRGQNVTFRCDPISEHNRLYWYRQTLGQGPEFLTYFQNEAQLEKSRLLSDRFSAERPKGSFSTLEIQRTEQGDSAMYLCASSPQAGDPNTGELFFGEGSRLTVL.

CDR3 amino acids: CATSLSGRADEQFF. CDR3 sequence (DNA): TGTGCCACCAGTCTAAGCGGGAGGGCCGATGAGCAGTTCTTC. The V and J genes are TRBV24-1 and TRBJ2-1, with 10 nucleotides matching TRBD2. The germline CDR1 and CDR2 sequences are KGHDR and SFDVKD. The CDR3 contains 14 residues. With 6 bases clipped from V and 8 bases from J, the junction kept 6 bases outside the gene matches.

This clonotype has more than one count but fewer than ten. The chain has TRBV6-5 and TRBJ1-2; D unclear. The V and J ends lost 0 bases and 2 bases respectively, with 7 bases between them. The CDR3 covers 14 residues. The germline gives CDR1 MNHEY, CDR2 SVGAGI. The chain's CDR3 is CASSYSVRNYGYTF. The DNA of the CDR3 is TGTGCCAGCAGTTACTCAGTCAGAAACTATGGCTACACCTTC.

The chain employs TRBV5-1 and TRBJ2-4; D tentatively fits TRBD1 or TRBD2 (5 bases each). Trimming removed 0 bases at V and 1 base at J, with 14 bases between. This CDR3 has 17 amino acids. The germline V gene has CDR1 SGHRS and CDR2 YFSETQ. CDR3 coding DNA: TGCGCCAGCAGCTTGGACGTTCGGGGCCTGGCCAAAAACATTCAGTACTTC. It yields the protein CASSLDVRGLAKNIQYF.

This clonotype appeared a single time. The chain couples TRBV3-1 to TRBJ2-5; no clear D gene. There are 15 residues in the CDR3. V was cut by 8 bases and J by 4 bases, with 20 bases left in between. CDR1 and CDR2 from the germline V gene are LGHDT and YNNKEL (reference sequence). CDR3 in amino acids: CASAHGNDVRETQYF. CDR3 bases: TGTGCCAGCGCCCACGGAAACGACGTCCGAGAGACCCAGTACTTC.

This sequence joins TRBV9 and TRBJ2-5, with 8 bases identical to TRBD1. CDR1 and CDR2 from the germline V gene are SGDLS and YYNGEE. After removal of 0 bases from V and 5 bases from J, the junction contained 6 bases not matched to a gene. CDR3 length: 15 residues. The CDR3: CASSVDGQGAETQYF. DNA for the CDR3: TGTGCCAGCAGCGTAGATGGCCAGGGGGCTGAGACCCAGTACTTC. Drawing the rest from reference TRBV9 and TRBJ2-5, the complete variable domain is DSGVTQTPKHLITATGQRVTLRCSPRSGDLSVYWYQQSLDQGLQFLIQYYNGEERAKGNILERFSAQQFPDLHSELNLSSLELGDSALYFCASSVDGQGAETQYFGPGTRLLVL.

This clonotype was counted only a few times. The genes are TRBV20-1 and TRBJ2-7, with D possibly matching TRBD2 (6 bases). Germline assignment: CDR1 DFQATT and CDR2 SNEGSKA (reference sequence). Trimming left V 0 bases short and J 0 bases short, with 12 bases between. The CDR3 consists of 15 residues. DNA of the CDR3: TGCAGTGCTAGAGACCCGGGACTCGGCTCCTACGAGCAGTACTTC. Amino acids: CSARDPGLGSYEQYF.

This clonotype was seen repeatedly, ten times or more. The gene calls are TRBV6-1 and TRBJ2-7, with TRBD2 matching 7 bases. The CDR3 is 14 residues long. Germline V gene data show CDR1 as MNHNS and CDR2 as SASEGT. The V gene end was trimmed by 4 bases and the J gene end by 2 bases; junction bases not matched to a gene: 5. CDR3 in amino acids: CASSARETPYEQYF. The CDR3 DNA reads TGTGCCAGCAGTGCGCGGGAGACCCCCTACGAGCAGTACTTC.

This clonotype occurred a few times. The chain employs TRBV7-9 and TRBJ1-2, with D unclear. The germline V gene encodes CDR1 SEHNR and CDR2 FQNEAQ (reference sequence). The V and J ends lost 5 bases and 6 bases respectively, with 16 bases between them. The CDR3 length is 14 residues. The CDR3 loop is CASSRGWVGDGYTF. CDR3 bases: TGTGCCAGCAGCCGGGGATGGGTTGGTGATGGCTACACCTTC. The variable domain in full, completed from reference TRBV7-9 and TRBJ1-2, reads DTGVSQNPRHKITKRGQNVTFRCDPISEHNRLYWYRQTLGQGPEFLTYFQNEAQLEKSRLLSDRFSAERPKGSFSTLEIQRTEQGDSAMYLCASSRGWVGDGYTFGSGTRLTVV.

The chain carries TRBV12-3 or TRBV12-4 and TRBJ2-7; 7 nucleotides line up with TRBD2. The CDR3 has 17 amino acids. V was pared by 8 bases and J by 2 bases, with 18 bases of the junction left unmatched. CDR3 DNA: TGTGCCAGCGGGAAGGCCAAGGCTAGCGGTTCGACCTACGAGCAGTACTTC. This codes for CASGKAKASGSTYEQYF.

The chain joins TRBV29-1 to TRBJ2-6; 8 bases are a match to TRBD2. The germline CDR1 and CDR2 sequences are SQVTM and ANQGSEA. With 4 bases clipped from V and 2 bases from J, the junction kept 4 bases outside the gene matches. This CDR3 is 15 amino acids long. In DNA, the CDR3 is TGCAGCGTTGGGCGGGGGGCGACTGGGGCCAACGTCCTGACTTTC. This sequence encodes CSVGRGATGANVLTF. The whole variable domain, filled in from reference TRBV29-1 and TRBJ2-6, reads SAVISQKPSRDICQRGTSLTIQCQVDSQVTMMFWYRQQPGQSLTLIATANQGSEATYESGFVIDKFPISRPNLTFSTLTVSNMSPEDSSIYLCSVGRGATGANVLTFGAGSRLTVL.

This chain uses TRBV29-1 with TRBJ2-1, with TRBD2 matching over 12 bases. Per germline, CDR1 SQVTM and CDR2 ANQGSEA. Trimming removed 1 base from V and 7 bases from J; junction bases left unmatched: 11. The length of the CDR3 is 17 residues. The CDR3 protein is CSVEVRPSGRVLNEQFF. CDR3 sequence (DNA): TGCAGCGTTGAAGTCAGGCCTAGCGGGAGGGTTTTAAATGAGCAGTTCTTC.